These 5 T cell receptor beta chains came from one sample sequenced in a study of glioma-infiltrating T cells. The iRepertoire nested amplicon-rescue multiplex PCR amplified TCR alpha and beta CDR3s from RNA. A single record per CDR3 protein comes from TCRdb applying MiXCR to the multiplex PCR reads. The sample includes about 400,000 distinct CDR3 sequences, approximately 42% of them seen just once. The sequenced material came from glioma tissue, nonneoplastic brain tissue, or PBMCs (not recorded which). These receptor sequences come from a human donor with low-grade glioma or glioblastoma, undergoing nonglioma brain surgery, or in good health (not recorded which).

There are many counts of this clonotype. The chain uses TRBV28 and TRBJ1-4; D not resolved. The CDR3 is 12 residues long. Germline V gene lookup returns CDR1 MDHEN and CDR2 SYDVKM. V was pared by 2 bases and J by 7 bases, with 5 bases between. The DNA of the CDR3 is TGTGCCAGCAGTTTAACCCGTGAAAAACTGTTTTTT. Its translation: CASSLTREKLFF.

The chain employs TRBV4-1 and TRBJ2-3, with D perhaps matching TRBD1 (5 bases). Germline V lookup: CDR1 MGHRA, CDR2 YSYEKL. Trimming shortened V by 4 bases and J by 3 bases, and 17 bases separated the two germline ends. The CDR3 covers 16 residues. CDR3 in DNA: TGCGCCAGCAGCCCTCAAGAACCAGGGCGGACAGATACGCAGTATTTT. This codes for CASSPQEPGRTDTQYF.

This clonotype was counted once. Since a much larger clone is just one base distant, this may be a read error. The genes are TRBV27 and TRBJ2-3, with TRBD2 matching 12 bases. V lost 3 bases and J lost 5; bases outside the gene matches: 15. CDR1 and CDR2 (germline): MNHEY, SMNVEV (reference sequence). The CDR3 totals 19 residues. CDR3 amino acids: CASSFYSSGRAVGRDTQYF. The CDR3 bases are TGTGCCAGCAGTTTTTATTCTAGCGGGAGGGCCGTGGGCAGAGATACGCAGTATTTT.

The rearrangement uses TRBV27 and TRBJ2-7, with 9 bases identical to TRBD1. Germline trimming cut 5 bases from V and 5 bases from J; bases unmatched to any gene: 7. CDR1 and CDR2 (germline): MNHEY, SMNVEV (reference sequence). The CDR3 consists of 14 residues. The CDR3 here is CASSTRQGVNEQYF. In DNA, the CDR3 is TGTGCCAGCAGTACCCGACAGGGGGTTAACGAGCAGTACTTC.

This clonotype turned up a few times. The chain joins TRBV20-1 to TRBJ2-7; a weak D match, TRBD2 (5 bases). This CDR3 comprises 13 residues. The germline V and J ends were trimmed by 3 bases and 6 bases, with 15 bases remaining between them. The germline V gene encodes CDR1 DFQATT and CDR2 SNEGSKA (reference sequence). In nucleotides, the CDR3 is TGCAGTGCTAGTAAGTCTAGCTACGGCGAGCAGTACTTC. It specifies CSASKSSYGEQYF.